The clone carrying this TCR beta chain was observed a few times. What it recognizes is unknown. Exclusion criteria comprised uncontrolled infection, other autoimmune disease, pregnancy or lactation. This specimen comes from a study of T cells in Graves' hyperthyroidism and ophthalmopathy. Findings and limits, study-wide: Blood held most thyroid clonotypes expanded above 0.001 frequency. Ophthalmopathy was predicted by the model a median of roughly 6 months ahead of onset. Ophthalmopathy was separated from stable hyperthyroidism by a 13 V-J model.

RNA transcripts were the template for amplifying TCR beta CDR3 regions. Carried out on the TCR CDR3, a first-round RT-PCR used the HTBI primer set. In TCRdb, the multiplex PCR reads were re-called with MiXCR into one record per CDR3 protein. The sample has hundreds of thousands of distinct CDR3 sequences; just under 45% are singletons. The sequenced material came from peripheral blood or thyroid tissue (not recorded which). The TCR was taken from an adult man with Graves' disease, either hyperthyroidism or ophthalmopathy (not recorded which).

The CDR3 DNA is TGTGCCAGCAGAACCGGGACGGTGAACTATGGCTACACCTTC. Protein: CASRTGTVNYGYTF. This sequence joins TRBV12-3 or TRBV12-4 and TRBJ1-2, with a tentative D call TRBD1 (5 bases). The CDR3 length is 14 residues. The V end lost 6 bases, the J end lost 2 bases, and 13 bases lay between the germline ends.